A single sample is the source of the 6 T cell receptor beta chains below, sequenced in a study of OX40 agonist ivuxolimab in advanced cancers. The data were produced by immunoSEQ multiplex PCR, yet TCRdb's version contains in-frame clones alone and is incomplete. The profile shows some 79,000 clones, approximately 90% of them singletons. Sample: CD4+ or CD8+ T cells sorted from blood, taken in a trial of the OX40 agonist ivuxolimab. Receptor source: an adult with an advanced solid tumor such as melanoma, head and neck, liver or kidney cancer.

The V and J genes are TRBV6-1 and TRBJ2-2; 12 positions agree with TRBD2. CDR1 MNHNS and CDR2 SASEGT come from the germline V gene. The CDR3 contains 17 residues. With V trimmed by 3 bases and J by 7 bases, 9 bases remained unmatched. The CDR3 sequence: CASSEAGLAGELGELFF. The DNA for the CDR3 is TGTGCCAGCAGTGAGGCGGGACTAGCGGGCGAGCTCGGGGAGCTGTTTTTT.

The gene calls are TRBV5-4 and TRBJ1-1, with a tentative D call TRBD1 (6 bases). Germline CDR1 and CDR2: SGHNT and YYREEE (reference sequence). V lost 0 bases to trimming and J lost 1 base, with 10 bases between them. The CDR3 length is 15 residues. The CDR3, as DNA: TGTGCCAGCAGCTTGGCCGGCAGGGGGAACACTGAAGCTTTCTTT. It yields the protein CASSLAGRGNTEAFF.

This rearrangement joins TRBV5-1 to TRBJ2-1; 8 bases fit TRBD1. This CDR3 contains 15 residues. CDR1 is SGHRS, CDR2 YFSETQ, per germline. The J segment lost 4 bases and the V segment lost 0 bases, leaving 3 bases of the junction unmatched. The CDR3 DNA reads as TGCGCCAGCAGCTTGGGGACAGGGTTGTACAATGAGCAGTTCTTC. This codes for CASSLGTGLYNEQFF.

This chain joins TRBV9 and TRBJ1-4; D not resolved. V gave up 0 bases and J gave up 7 bases, with 13 bases separating them. CDR3 length: 15 amino acids. Germline V CDR1 and CDR2: SGDLS, YYNGEE. CDR3 coding DNA: TGTGCCAGCAGCGTAGAAGTGTGGATCGGTGAAAAACTGTTTTTT. This translates into CASSVEVWIGEKLFF.

This rearrangement joins TRBV5-1 to TRBJ2-1, with D maybe TRBD2 (5 bases). Germline CDR1 SGHRS, CDR2 YFSETQ. CDR3 length: 15 amino acids. The germline V and J ends were trimmed by 5 bases and 3 bases, with 15 bases remaining between them. CDR3 nucleotide sequence: TGCGCCAGCAGTTATACGGGGTTGGGCTACAATGAGCAGTTCTTC. It is translated as CASSYTGLGYNEQFF.

The rearrangement links TRBV10-1 to TRBJ1-5; D gene ambiguous. Trimming pared 3 bases from V and 6 bases from J, leaving 6 bases between. Germline V lookup: CDR1 WNHNN, CDR2 SYGVQD (reference sequence). The length of the CDR3 is 12 residues. CDR3 sequence (DNA): TGCGCCAGCAGTGATGAGGGTCAGCCCCAGCATTTT. As protein: CASSDEGQPQHF.